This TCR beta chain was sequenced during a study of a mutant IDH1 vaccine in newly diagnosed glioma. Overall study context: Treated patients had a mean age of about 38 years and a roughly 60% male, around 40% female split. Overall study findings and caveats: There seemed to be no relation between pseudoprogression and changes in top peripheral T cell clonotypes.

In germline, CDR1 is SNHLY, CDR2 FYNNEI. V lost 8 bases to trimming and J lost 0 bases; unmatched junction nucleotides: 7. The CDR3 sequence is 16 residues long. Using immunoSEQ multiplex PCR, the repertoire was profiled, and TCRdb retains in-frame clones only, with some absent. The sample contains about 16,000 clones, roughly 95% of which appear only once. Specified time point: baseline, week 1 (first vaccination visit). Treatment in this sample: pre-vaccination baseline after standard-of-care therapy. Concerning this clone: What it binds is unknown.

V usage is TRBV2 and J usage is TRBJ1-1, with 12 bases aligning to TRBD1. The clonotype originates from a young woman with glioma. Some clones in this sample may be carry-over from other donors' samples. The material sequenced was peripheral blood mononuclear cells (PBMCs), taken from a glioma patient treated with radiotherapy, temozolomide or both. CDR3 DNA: TGTGCCAGCGGAGGAGGGACAGGGGGCATGAACACTGAAGCTTTCTTT. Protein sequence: CASGGGTGGMNTEAFF.